A selection of T cell receptor beta chains follows, all from one sample in a study of blood T cell repertoires in COVID-19. TCRdb's copy holds only in-frame clones and misses some; the assay was immunoSEQ multiplex PCR. The table lists 110,000 to 150,000 clones, about four fifths of them singletons, with about 5.5% in the top ten. Material: PBMCs or T cells enriched from blood (not recorded which). The receptors come from a man aged 40-49 years with acute COVID-19. CDR3s include the opening cysteine and the closing phenylalanine or tryptophan. Each record gives: V gene, clone size, J gene, D gene, CDR3 protein, CDR3 DNA. The D gene is left open where the match is weak. Size is omitted from some rows. Given values are once, few, many or a class for expanded clones.

v_call: TRBV4-3
clone_size: NA
j_call: TRBJ2-1
d_call: NA
cdr3_aa: CASSQRYRYSYNEQFF
cdr3_nt: TGCGCCAGCAGCCAACGTTACAGGTACTCCTACAATGAGCAGTTCTTC

v_call: TRBV29-1
clone_size: NA
j_call: TRBJ2-2
d_call: TRBD1
cdr3_aa: CSALGTGEDTGELFF
cdr3_nt: TGCAGCGCACTAGGGACAGGGGAGGACACCGGGGAGCTGTTTTTT

v_call: TRBV5-4
clone_size: NA
j_call: TRBJ1-3
d_call: NA
cdr3_aa: CASSPGRGNTIYF
cdr3_nt: TGTGCCAGCAGCCCTGGGAGAGGAAACACCATATATTTT

v_call: TRBV6-2/TRBV6-3
clone_size: NA
j_call: TRBJ2-1
d_call: NA
cdr3_aa: CASSYIRTSQFF
cdr3_nt: TGTGCCAGCAGTTACATCCGAACTAGTCAGTTCTTC

v_call: TRBV27
clone_size: NA
j_call: TRBJ1-5
d_call: NA
cdr3_aa: CASRRALNQPQHF
cdr3_nt: TGTGCCAGCAGACGAGCCCTGAATCAGCCCCAGCATTTT

v_call: TRBV6-5
clone_size: NA
j_call: TRBJ1-1
d_call: TRBD1
cdr3_aa: CASTYQGQTNTEAFF
cdr3_nt: TGTGCCAGCACCTACCAGGGACAGACGAACACTGAAGCTTTCTTT

v_call: TRBV28
clone_size: NA
j_call: TRBJ1-3
d_call: NA
cdr3_aa: CASSSRDMGNTIYF
cdr3_nt: TGTGCCAGCAGTTCCCGGGACATGGGAAACACCATATATTTT

v_call: TRBV30
clone_size: once
j_call: TRBJ1-4
d_call: NA
cdr3_aa: CAWSGGLNEKLFF
cdr3_nt: TGTGCCTGGAGCGGAGGCCTTAATGAAAAACTGTTTTTT

v_call: TRBV5-6
clone_size: NA
j_call: TRBJ2-7
d_call: TRBD1
cdr3_aa: CASSSGGQGTYEQYF
cdr3_nt: TGTGCCAGCAGCTCGGGGGGACAGGGGACATACGAGCAGTACTTC

v_call: TRBV5-1
clone_size: NA
j_call: TRBJ2-5
d_call: TRBD1
cdr3_aa: CASTSPLGQGRRETQYF
cdr3_nt: TGCGCCAGCACCTCTCCCCTCGGACAGGGAAGGCGTGAGACCCAGTACTTC

v_call: TRBV20-1
clone_size: NA
j_call: TRBJ2-5
d_call: NA
cdr3_aa: CSASGSGKETQYF
cdr3_nt: TGCAGTGCTAGTGGTAGCGGCAAAGAGACCCAGTACTTC

v_call: TRBV6-1
clone_size: NA
j_call: TRBJ2-3
d_call: TRBD2
cdr3_aa: CASSLLAGDTQYF
cdr3_nt: TGTGCCAGCAGTTTACTAGCGGGAGATACGCAGTATTTT

v_call: TRBV11-2
clone_size: NA
j_call: TRBJ2-3
d_call: TRBD2
cdr3_aa: CASSFSGILTDTQYF
cdr3_nt: TGTGCCAGCAGCTTTAGCGGGATACTCACAGATACGCAGTATTTT

v_call: TRBV11-2
clone_size: NA
j_call: TRBJ2-2
d_call: NA
cdr3_aa: CASSLDRFGELFF
cdr3_nt: TGTGCCAGCAGCCTTGATAGATTCGGGGAGCTGTTTTTT

v_call: TRBV5-5
clone_size: NA
j_call: TRBJ1-3
d_call: NA
cdr3_aa: CASSSSGGAKGNTIYF
cdr3_nt: TGTGCCAGCAGCTCAAGCGGGGGGGCTAAAGGAAACACCATATATTTT

v_call: TRBV28
clone_size: once
j_call: TRBJ2-6
d_call: TRBD1
cdr3_aa: CATLTGVRAGANVLTF
cdr3_nt: TGTGCCACCCTGACAGGGGTAAGAGCTGGGGCCAACGTCCTGACTTTC

v_call: TRBV7-2
clone_size: NA
j_call: TRBJ2-2
d_call: NA
cdr3_aa: CASSSTPGGGELFF
cdr3_nt: TGTGCCAGCAGCTCCACCCCCGGTGGCGGGGAGCTGTTTTTT

v_call: TRBV7-9
clone_size: NA
j_call: TRBJ2-7
d_call: NA
cdr3_aa: CASSPVTYEQYF
cdr3_nt: TGTGCCAGCAGCCCGGTGACCTACGAGCAGTACTTC

v_call: TRBV15
clone_size: NA
j_call: TRBJ2-4
d_call: NA
cdr3_aa: CATSRDRSKNIQYF
cdr3_nt: TGTGCCACCAGCAGAGATAGGAGCAAAAACATTCAGTACTTC

v_call: TRBV20-1
clone_size: NA
j_call: TRBJ1-6
d_call: NA
cdr3_aa: CSASYRLSLHF
cdr3_nt: TGCAGTGCTAGTTACAGGCTCTCCCTCCACTTT

v_call: TRBV7-9
clone_size: NA
j_call: TRBJ1-6
d_call: TRBD1
cdr3_aa: CASSWDRSDSPLHF
cdr3_nt: TGTGCCAGCAGCTGGGACAGGAGTGATTCACCCCTCCACTTT

v_call: TRBV18
clone_size: NA
j_call: TRBJ1-3
d_call: TRBD1
cdr3_aa: CASSPNIGQGRNTIYF
cdr3_nt: TGTGCCAGCTCACCGAACATCGGACAGGGCAGAAACACCATATATTTT

v_call: TRBV6-5
clone_size: once
j_call: TRBJ2-7
d_call: TRBD2
cdr3_aa: CASTAGATSEQYF
cdr3_nt: TGTGCCAGCACGGCGGGAGCGACATCCGAGCAGTACTTC

v_call: TRBV9
clone_size: NA
j_call: TRBJ1-6
d_call: TRBD1
cdr3_aa: CASSKQAHRGSYNLLNSPLHF
cdr3_nt: TGTGCCTCCTCCAAGCAGGCTCACAGGGGAAGCTACAACCTACTGAATTCACCCCTCCACTTT

v_call: TRBV15
clone_size: once
j_call: TRBJ2-3
d_call: TRBD2
cdr3_aa: CATSRDRGGRGDTQYF
cdr3_nt: TGTGCCACCAGCAGAGATCGAGGCGGGAGGGGGGATACGCAGTATTTT

v_call: TRBV30
clone_size: NA
j_call: TRBJ2-7
d_call: NA
cdr3_aa: CAWSTRPLEEVGLEQYF
cdr3_nt: TGTGCCTGGAGTACTCGCCCTCTGGAGGAAGTTGGTCTAGAGCAGTACTTC